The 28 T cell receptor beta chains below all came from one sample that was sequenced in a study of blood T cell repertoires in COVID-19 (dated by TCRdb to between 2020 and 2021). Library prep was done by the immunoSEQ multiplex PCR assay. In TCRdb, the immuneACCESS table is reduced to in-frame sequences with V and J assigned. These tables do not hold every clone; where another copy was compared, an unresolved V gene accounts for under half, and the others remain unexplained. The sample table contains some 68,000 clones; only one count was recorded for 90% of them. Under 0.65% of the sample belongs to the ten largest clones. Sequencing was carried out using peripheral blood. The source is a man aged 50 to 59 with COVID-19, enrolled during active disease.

The CDR3 reads CASSWRGEGRDTQYF. The CDR3 DNA reads as TGTGCCAGCAGCTGGCGTGGGGAGGGCCGAGATACGCAGTATTTT. This chain uses TRBV5-4 with TRBJ2-3, with 7 bases lining up with TRBD2. Trimming removed 3 bases from V and 5 bases from J; junction bases left unmatched: 9. This CDR3 has 15 amino acids. CDR1 is SGHNT and CDR2 is YYREEE in the germline V gene (reference sequence).

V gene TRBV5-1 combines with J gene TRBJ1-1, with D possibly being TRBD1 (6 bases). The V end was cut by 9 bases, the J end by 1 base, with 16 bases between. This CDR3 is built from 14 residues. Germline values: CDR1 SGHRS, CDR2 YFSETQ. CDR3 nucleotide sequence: TGCGCCACCTCTGAGGGGGGGGAGAACACTGAAGCTTTCTTT. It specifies CATSEGGENTEAFF.

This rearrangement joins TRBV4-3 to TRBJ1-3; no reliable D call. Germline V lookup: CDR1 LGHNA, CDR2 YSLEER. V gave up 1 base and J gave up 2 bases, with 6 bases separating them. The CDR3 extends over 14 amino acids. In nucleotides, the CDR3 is TGCGCCAGCAGCCAAGTGTCAACTGGAAACACCATATATTTT. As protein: CASSQVSTGNTIYF.

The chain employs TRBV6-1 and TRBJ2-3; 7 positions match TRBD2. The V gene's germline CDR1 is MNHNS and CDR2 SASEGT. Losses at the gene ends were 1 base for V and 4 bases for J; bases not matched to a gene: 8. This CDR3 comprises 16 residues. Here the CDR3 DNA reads TGTGCCAGCAGTGAAGTTGGAGCGGGGTCCGCAGATACGCAGTATTTT. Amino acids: CASSEVGAGSADTQYF.

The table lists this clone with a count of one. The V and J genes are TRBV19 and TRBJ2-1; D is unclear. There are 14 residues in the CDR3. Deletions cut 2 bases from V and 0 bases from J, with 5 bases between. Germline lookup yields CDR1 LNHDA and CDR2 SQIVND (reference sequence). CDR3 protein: CASSIPSSYNEQFF. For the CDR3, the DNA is TGTGCCAGTAGTATACCCAGCTCCTACAATGAGCAGTTCTTC.

DNA of the CDR3: TGTGCCAGTAGTATAGTGGACAGGGATCAGCCCCAGCATTTT. This sequence encodes CASSIVDRDQPQHF. The J gene is TRBJ1-5, the V gene TRBV19; 8 positions agree with TRBD1. V gave up 1 base and J gave up 5 bases; unmatched junction bases: 1. The length of the CDR3 is 14 residues. Germline V lookup: CDR1 LNHDA, CDR2 SQIVND (reference sequence).

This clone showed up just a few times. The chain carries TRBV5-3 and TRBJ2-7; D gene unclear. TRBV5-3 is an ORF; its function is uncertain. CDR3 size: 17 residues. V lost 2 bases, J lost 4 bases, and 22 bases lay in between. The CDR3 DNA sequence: TGTGCCAGAAGCTTCCCCATCTACCCCAATATGAGATACGAGCAGTACTTC. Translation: CARSFPIYPNMRYEQYF.

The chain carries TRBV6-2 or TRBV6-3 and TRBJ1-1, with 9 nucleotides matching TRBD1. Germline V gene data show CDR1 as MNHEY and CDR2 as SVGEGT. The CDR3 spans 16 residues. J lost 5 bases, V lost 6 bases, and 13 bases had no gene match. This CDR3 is CASSRPGQGRGTEAFF. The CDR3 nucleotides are TGTGCCAGCAGCCGACCGGGACAGGGCCGAGGGACTGAAGCTTTCTTT.

The CDR3 here is CASSYSLDGSYEQYF. Written as DNA, the CDR3 is TGTGCCAGCAGTTACTCACTAGATGGCTCCTACGAGCAGTACTTC. The chain has TRBV6-5 and TRBJ2-7; D is possibly TRBD2 (5 bases). Germline lookup yields CDR1 MNHEY and CDR2 SVGAGI. The CDR3 consists of 15 residues. V lost 0 bases and J lost 0, with 9 bases in between.

As DNA, the CDR3 is TGCGCCAGCAGCTTGAGACTAGGCACGAATGAGCAGTTCTTC. Translated, it gives CASSLRLGTNEQFF. The V gene is TRBV5-1, the J gene TRBJ2-1; a weak D match, TRBD2 (6 bases). In germline, CDR1 is SGHRS, CDR2 YFSETQ. The CDR3 has 14 residues. The ends were cut back, 1 base at V and 7 bases at J, with 12 bases in the middle.

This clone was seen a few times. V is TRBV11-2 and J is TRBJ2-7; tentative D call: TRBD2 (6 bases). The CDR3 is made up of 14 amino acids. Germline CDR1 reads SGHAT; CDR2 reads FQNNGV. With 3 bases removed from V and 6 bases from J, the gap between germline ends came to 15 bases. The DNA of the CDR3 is TGTGCCAGCAGCTTCCACCAGCGGGCGTCCGAGCAGTACTTC. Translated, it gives CASSFHQRASEQYF.

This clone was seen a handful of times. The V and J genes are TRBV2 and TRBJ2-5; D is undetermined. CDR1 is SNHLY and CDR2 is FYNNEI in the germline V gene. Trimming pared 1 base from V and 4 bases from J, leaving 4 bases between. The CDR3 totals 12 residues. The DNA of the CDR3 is TGTGCCAGCAGTGAAGTCGGAGAGACCCAGTACTTC. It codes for CASSEVGETQYF.

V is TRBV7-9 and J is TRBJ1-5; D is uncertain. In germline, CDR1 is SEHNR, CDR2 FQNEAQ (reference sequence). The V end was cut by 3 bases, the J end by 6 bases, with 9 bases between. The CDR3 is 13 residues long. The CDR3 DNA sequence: TGTGCCAGCAGCTTCGGTACGAGTCAGCCCCAGCATTTT. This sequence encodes CASSFGTSQPQHF.

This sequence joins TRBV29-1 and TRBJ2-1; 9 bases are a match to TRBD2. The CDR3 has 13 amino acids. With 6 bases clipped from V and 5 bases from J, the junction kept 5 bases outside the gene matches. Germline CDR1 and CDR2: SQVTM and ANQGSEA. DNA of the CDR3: TGCAGCGTCCCCGGGACTAGCAACAATGAGCAGTTCTTC. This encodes CSVPGTSNNEQFF.

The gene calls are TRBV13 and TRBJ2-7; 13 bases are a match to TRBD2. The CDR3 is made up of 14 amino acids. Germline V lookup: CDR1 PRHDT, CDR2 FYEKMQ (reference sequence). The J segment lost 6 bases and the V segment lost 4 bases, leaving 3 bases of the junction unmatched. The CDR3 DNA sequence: TGTGCCAGCAGCTCCTGGACTAGCGGGAGCGAGCAGTACTTC. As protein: CASSSWTSGSEQYF. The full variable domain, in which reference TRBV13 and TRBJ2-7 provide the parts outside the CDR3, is AAGVIQSPRHLIKEKRETATLKCYPIPRHDTVYWYQQGPGQDPQFLISFYEKMQSDKGSIPDRFSAQQFSDYHSELNMSSLELGDSALYFCASSSWTSGSEQYFGPGTRLTVT.

For the CDR3, the DNA is TGCGCCAGCAGCCAAGGTAGGACAGGGAACTACGAGCAGTACTTC. Translated: CASSQGRTGNYEQYF. The V and J genes are TRBV4-1 and TRBJ2-7, with 8 positions matching TRBD1. This CDR3 comprises 15 residues. The germline V gene encodes CDR1 MGHRA and CDR2 YSYEKL. V shed 1 base and J 3 bases; nucleotides not matched to a gene: 5.

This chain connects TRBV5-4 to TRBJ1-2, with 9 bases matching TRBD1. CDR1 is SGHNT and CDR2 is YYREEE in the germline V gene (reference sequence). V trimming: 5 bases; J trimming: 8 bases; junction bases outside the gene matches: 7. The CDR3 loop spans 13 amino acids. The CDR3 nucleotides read TGTGCCAGCAGTAACACAGGGGGCGAAGGCTACACCTTC. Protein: CASSNTGGEGYTF.

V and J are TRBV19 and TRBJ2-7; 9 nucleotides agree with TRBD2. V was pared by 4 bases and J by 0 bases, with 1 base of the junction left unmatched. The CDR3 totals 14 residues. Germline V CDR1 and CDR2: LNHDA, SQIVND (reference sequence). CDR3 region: CASSSSGSSYEQYF. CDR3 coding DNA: TGTGCCAGTAGTAGTAGCGGGAGCTCCTACGAGCAGTACTTC.

The CDR3 reads CASSLYLPGANYGYTF. In DNA form, the CDR3 reads TGTGCCAGCAGCTTGTACCTCCCCGGAGCTAACTATGGCTACACCTTC. V gene TRBV7-2 combines with J gene TRBJ1-2, with D unclear. Trimming cost V 3 bases and J 0 bases, with 14 bases left between them. The germline V gene encodes CDR1 SGHTA and CDR2 FQGNSA. The CDR3 is made up of 16 amino acids. Full variable domain (missing parts from reference TRBV7-2 and TRBJ1-2): GAGVSQSPSNKVTEKGKDVELRCDPISGHTALYWYRQSLGQGLEFLIYFQGNSAPDKSGLPSDRFSAERTGGSVSTLTIQRTQQEDSAVYLCASSLYLPGANYGYTFGSGTRLTVV.

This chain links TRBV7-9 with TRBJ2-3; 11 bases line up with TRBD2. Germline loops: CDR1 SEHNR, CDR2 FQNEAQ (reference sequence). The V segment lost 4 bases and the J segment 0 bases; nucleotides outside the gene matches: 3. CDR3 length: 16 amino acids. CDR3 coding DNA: TGTGCCAGCAGCTCCCGGACTAGCGGGAGCACAGATACGCAGTATTTT. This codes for CASSSRTSGSTDTQYF. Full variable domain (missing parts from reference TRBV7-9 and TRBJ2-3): DTGVSQNPRHKITKRGQNVTFRCDPISEHNRLYWYRQTLGQGPEFLTYFQNEAQLEKSRLLSDRFSAERPKGSFSTLEIQRTEQGDSAMYLCASSSRTSGSTDTQYFGPGTRLTVL.

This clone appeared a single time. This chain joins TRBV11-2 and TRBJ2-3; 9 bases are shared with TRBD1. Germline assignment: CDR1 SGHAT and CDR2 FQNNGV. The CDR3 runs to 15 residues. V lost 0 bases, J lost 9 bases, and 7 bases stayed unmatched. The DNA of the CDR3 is TGTGCCAGCAGCTTAGATGGGACAGGGATCAACACGCAGTATTTT. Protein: CASSLDGTGINTQYF.

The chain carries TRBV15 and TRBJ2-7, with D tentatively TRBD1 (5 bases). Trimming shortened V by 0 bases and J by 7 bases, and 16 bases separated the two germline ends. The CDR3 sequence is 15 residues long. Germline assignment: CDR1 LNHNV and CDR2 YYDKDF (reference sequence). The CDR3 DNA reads TGTGCCACCAGCAGAGATTCAGGCAGGGCGCGGGAGCAGTACTTC. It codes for CATSRDSGRAREQYF.

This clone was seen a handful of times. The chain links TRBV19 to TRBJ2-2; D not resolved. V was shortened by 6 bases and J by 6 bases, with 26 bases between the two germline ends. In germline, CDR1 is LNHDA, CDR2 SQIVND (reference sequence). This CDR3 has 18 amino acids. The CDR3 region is CASRSAAARHRWSGELFF. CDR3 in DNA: TGTGCCAGTAGATCCGCAGCTGCTCGACACAGATGGTCCGGGGAGCTGTTTTTT.

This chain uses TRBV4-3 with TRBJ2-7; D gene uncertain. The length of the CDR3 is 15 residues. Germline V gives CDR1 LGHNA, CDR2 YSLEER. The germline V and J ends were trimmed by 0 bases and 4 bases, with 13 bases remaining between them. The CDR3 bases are TGCGCCAGCAGCCAAGAGCTTTGGCAGGCGTACGAGCAGTACTTC. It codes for CASSQELWQAYEQYF.

CDR3 sequence: CASSRSGMDTEAFF. The CDR3 bases are TGCGCCAGCAGCCGTTCAGGGATGGACACTGAAGCTTTCTTT. The chain couples TRBV5-1 to TRBJ1-1, with D maybe TRBD1 (5 bases). Germline V gives CDR1 SGHRS, CDR2 YFSETQ. Trimming left V 4 bases short and J 3 bases short, with 13 bases between. CDR3 length: 14 amino acids.

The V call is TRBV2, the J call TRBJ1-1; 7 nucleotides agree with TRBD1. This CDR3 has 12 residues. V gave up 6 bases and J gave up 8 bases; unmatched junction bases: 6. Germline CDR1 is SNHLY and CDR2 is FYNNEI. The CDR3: CASSLGTAEAFF. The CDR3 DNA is TGTGCCAGCAGCCTTGGGACAGCCGAAGCTTTCTTT.

CDR3 loop: CASSLEWGLPGDTQYF. CDR3 DNA sequence: TGTGCCAGCAGCTTAGAATGGGGCCTTCCCGGAGATACGCAGTATTTT. The chain carries TRBV11-2 and TRBJ2-3, with a weak D call TRBD1 (5 bases). Trimming cost V 0 bases and J 5 bases, with 15 bases left between them. Germline V CDR1 and CDR2: SGHAT, FQNNGV. This CDR3 is 16 amino acids long.

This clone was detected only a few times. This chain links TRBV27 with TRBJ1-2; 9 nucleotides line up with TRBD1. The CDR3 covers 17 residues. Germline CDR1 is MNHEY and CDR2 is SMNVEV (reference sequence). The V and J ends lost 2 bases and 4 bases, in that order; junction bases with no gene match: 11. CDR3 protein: CASSLNSGTGIFYGYTF. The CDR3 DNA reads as TGTGCCAGCAGTTTAAACTCCGGGACAGGGATATTCTATGGCTACACCTTC.